These T cell receptor beta chains were read from a single sample in a study of blood T cells in healthy people across ages. TCRdb re-called the 5' RACE reads with MiXCR, one entry per CDR3 protein. The sample lists about 930,000 distinct CDR3 sequences; 25% to 35% were seen once. This sample was shared with a second study, whose subject was T cells of mothers and their children.

The sequenced sample consisted of blood. The receptors originated from a woman between 40 and 50 years old in good health. The CDR3 runs from the conserved cysteine through the conserved F or W. Fields, in order: CDR3 DNA, CDR3 protein, V gene, CDR3 length, clone size, J gene, D gene. The D gene is left open where the match is weak. Clone size is stated in some rows and not others, as once, few, many or a class when expanded.

TGTGCCAGCACTCCGACAGGGGGAGCCACTGAAGCTTTCTTT CASTPTGGATEAFF TRBV12-3/TRBV12-4 14 NA TRBJ1-1 TRBD1
TGTGCCAGCAGTCCACACCCCCTGGTCACTGAAGCTTTCTTT CASSPHPLVTEAFF TRBV27 14 NA TRBJ1-1 NA
TGTGCCAGCAGCTTAGTCGGGATCACAGATACGCAGTATTTT CASSLVGITDTQYF TRBV7-2 14 NA TRBJ2-3 NA
TGTGCCTGGAGTGTAGCCGGCAATTCACCCCTCCACTTT CAWSVAGNSPLHF TRBV30 13 NA TRBJ1-6 NA
TGCAGTGCTAGGGGGGTTGGGAACACTGAAGCTTTCTTT CSARGVGNTEAFF TRBV20-1 13 many TRBJ1-1 NA
TGTGCCAGCAGCCAAGGAGTACACAACACCGGGGAGCTGTTTTTT CASSQGVHNTGELFF TRBV3-1 15 many TRBJ2-2 NA
TGTGCCAGCAGCTTAACCGGCGGAACCACAGATACGCAGTATTTT CASSLTGGTTDTQYF TRBV7-3 15 few TRBJ2-3 NA
TGTGCCAGCAGCCTAGCCGGCAGGGGTGACTATGGCTACACCTTC CASSLAGRGDYGYTF TRBV7-9 15 NA TRBJ1-2 NA
TGTGCCAGCAGCTTAATGACTAGCGGGGAGACCCAGTACTTC CASSLMTSGETQYF TRBV7-2 14 few TRBJ2-5 TRBD2
TGTGCCAGCAGCCCCCGGGGGGCGGGGGCCATGTACTTC CASSPRGAGAMYF TRBV7-2 13 NA TRBJ2-4 NA
TGCAGTGCTGGGGGGACAGGGGGCTCCTACAATGAGCAGTTCTTC CSAGGTGGSYNEQFF TRBV20-1 15 few TRBJ2-1 TRBD1
TGTGCCAGCAGTCCCCGTCTCCGGGACAGGGGGCGAGAAAAACTGTTTTTT CASSPRLRDRGREKLFF TRBV12-3/TRBV12-4 17 few TRBJ1-4 TRBD1
TGTGCCAGCAGCCGACTAACCGGGACATCTGGAAACACCATATATTTT CASSRLTGTSGNTIYF TRBV12-3/TRBV12-4 16 NA TRBJ1-3 NA
TGTGCCAGCAGCGTAGAGGGGGGCGGACCACTGCCGAACACTGAAGCTTTCTTT CASSVEGGGPLPNTEAFF TRBV9 18 NA TRBJ1-1 NA
TGTGCCAGCAGCGGTCGAGAAACTCTAGGGGGCCACCGGTATGGCTACATCTTC CASSGRETLGGHRYGYIF TRBV7-2 18 NA TRBJ1-2 TRBD1
TGTGCCAGCAGCTTACGGGAAAACGGGGCCGAAGCTTTCTTT CASSLRENGAEAFF TRBV7-2 14 NA TRBJ1-1 NA
TGCGCCAGCAGCCAAGAGGAAGACAGGATCTCCTACGAGCAGTACTTC CASSQEEDRISYEQYF TRBV4-3 16 NA TRBJ2-7 NA
TGTGCCAGCAGTCACCACGAAGGGGGGAGGACCGGGGAGCTGTTTTTT CASSHHEGGRTGELFF TRBV11-2 16 NA TRBJ2-2 NA
TGTGCCATCAGTGGAAACTCACAGGGGGAGCAGTTCTTC CAISGNSQGEQFF TRBV10-3 13 few TRBJ2-1 TRBD1
TGTGCCAGCAGCCAACCCCGGGGTCCTGGGGCCAACGTCCTGACTTTC CASSQPRGPGANVLTF TRBV14 16 few TRBJ2-6 NA
TGTGCCAGCAGCTTACTATCGGTGGTAGCGGGGGGCGGTGAGCAGTTCTTC CASSLLSVVAGGGEQFF TRBV7-3 17 few TRBJ2-1 TRBD2
TGCAGTGCTAGAGTCCCGACAGGGAGAACGTACGAGCAGTACTTC CSARVPTGRTYEQYF TRBV20-1 15 many TRBJ2-7 TRBD1
TGTGCCAGCAGCGCCCGGGGGGAGCGGGGGGTTTCGTGGGAGCAGTACTTC CASSARGERGVSWEQYF TRBV11-2 17 many TRBJ2-4 TRBD2
TGTGCCAGCAGTTTGTATCGGGGACAGGGAGACGACGAGCAGTACTTC CASSLYRGQGDDEQYF TRBV28 16 few TRBJ2-7 TRBD1
TGTGCCAGCAGCGAAAGGGCTGGAGGGACAGGGGGCTTTCGTGGGGAGCTGTTTTTT CASSERAGGTGGFRGELFF TRBV7-2 19 NA TRBJ2-2 TRBD1
TGCGCCAGCAGCCCCACAGGGCAGGAATGGGAGACCCAGTACTTC CASSPTGQEWETQYF TRBV5-1 15 few TRBJ2-5 NA
TGCGCCAGCAGCCAAGGGGACAGAGACACTGAAGCTTTCTTT CASSQGDRDTEAFF TRBV4-1 14 few TRBJ1-1 TRBD1
TGCGCCAGCACCGATTTGCGGGGGGGTTCTGGGGCCAACGTCCTGACTTTC CASTDLRGGSGANVLTF TRBV5-1 17 NA TRBJ2-6 TRBD2
TGCAGCGTTGAAGAATCGGGGAACTATGGCTACACCTTC CSVEESGNYGYTF TRBV29-1 13 NA TRBJ1-2 NA
TGTGCCAGCAGCTCCACGACAGGACCTTATGGCTACACCTTC CASSSTTGPYGYTF TRBV7-9 14 NA TRBJ1-2 NA
TGTGCCAGCAGCGGGCCCGACAGGGGGCGGTTATGGGATGGCTACACCTTC CASSGPDRGRLWDGYTF TRBV11-2 17 NA TRBJ1-2 TRBD1
TGTGCCAGCAGCTTAAGGGGGGCGAGCACCGGGGAGCTGTTTTTT CASSLRGASTGELFF TRBV7-3 15 NA TRBJ2-2 NA
TGTGCCAGCAGTCCCGCACAGGGTGACAAAAACATTCAGTACTTC CASSPAQGDKNIQYF TRBV28 15 NA TRBJ2-4 NA
TGCGCCAGCAGCCAAGGCCAGGGAGGCTCCTATAATTCACCCCTCCACTTT CASSQGQGGSYNSPLHF TRBV4-1 17 many TRBJ1-6 NA
TGCGCCAGCAGCCCGATAGGACTAGCGGGGGTTTCGGGCACCGGGGAGCTGTTTTTT CASSPIGLAGVSGTGELFF TRBV5-1 19 few TRBJ2-2 TRBD2
TGCAGTGCTTCCCCAGGGGCGGCGTCTACTCAGCCCCAGCATTTT CSASPGAASTQPQHF TRBV20-1 15 NA TRBJ1-5 NA
TGTGCCAGCAGTTTCCGGCGGGGGGGAGATACGCAGTATTTT CASSFRRGGDTQYF TRBV12-3/TRBV12-4 14 NA TRBJ2-3 TRBD2